This paragraph covers one T cell receptor (beta chain) sequence. This sample is part of a study of cytomegalovirus exposure and HLA in healthy donors. The trim removed 7 bases at V and 3 bases at J, leaving 1 base unmatched. CDR3 size: 13 residues. The germline V gene encodes CDR1 MNHEY and CDR2 SVGAGI. The assay was immunoSEQ multiplex PCR, and TCRdb's table has in-frame clones only and misses some. Among tens of thousands of clones listed, around 94% were seen once. The TCR originated in a man between 18 and 29 years old in good health and CMV-seronegative. Sequencing was performed on PBMCs. The J gene is TRBJ2-2, the V gene TRBV6-5; 8 nucleotides align to TRBD2. CDR3 DNA: TGTGCCAGCATGACTAGCGACACCGGGGAGCTGTTTTTT. Residues: CASMTSDTGELFF.